The 5 T cell receptor beta chains below come from one sample, sequenced in a study of T cell repertoires in cytomegalovirus infection (dated by TCRdb to between 2019 and 2020). Sequencing used an Illumina HiSeq 1500. The public reads were reprocessed in TCRdb via fastp at Q25 and MiXCR, keeping in-frame beta chains. Records with the same CDR3 protein are collapsed into one entry carrying the most frequent genes and DNA. Present in this sample are fewer than 250,000 distinct CDR3 sequences, roughly an eighth of which were seen just once. 1.5% to 2% of the sample rests with the top ten. Specimen: PBMCs. The receptors originated from a human donor in good health (CMV status not recorded). Some clones in this sample may be carry-over from other donors' samples.

This clonotype was counted at least ten times. The CDR3 loop reads CASSPRQSAAVETQYF. CDR3 in DNA: TGTGCCAGCTCACCACGACAATCAGCCGCGGTTGAGACCCAGTACTTC. The genes are TRBV18 and TRBJ2-5; unclear D gene. The CDR3 covers 16 residues. Trimming left V 1 base short and J 5 bases short, with 17 bases between. The V gene's germline CDR1 is KGHSH and CDR2 LQKENI.

This clonotype has more than one count but fewer than ten. V and J are TRBV20-1 and TRBJ1-1; 8 positions match TRBD1. V shed 3 bases, J shed 4 bases, and the junction held 10 bases outside the gene matches. The CDR3 covers 15 residues. In germline, CDR1 is DFQATT, CDR2 SNEGSKA (reference sequence). The CDR3 DNA is TGCAGTGCTAGTAAATCAGGGGGCATGGTCACTGAAGCTTTCTTT. Translating it yields CSASKSGGMVTEAFF.

The rearrangement joins TRBV12-5 to TRBJ1-1; D gene uncertain. Trimming removed 3 bases at V and 7 bases at J, with 0 bases between. Per the germline V gene, CDR1 is LGHNT and CDR2 is FRNRAP. The CDR3 length is 9 residues. The CDR3 region has the DNA TGTGCTAGTGGTTTTGAAGCTTTCTTT. This encodes CASGFEAFF.

This clonotype was found a few times. The chain joins TRBV19 to TRBJ2-6; D ambiguous. Between the trimmed V and J ends, which lost 10 bases and 4 bases, there was a span of 11 bases. This CDR3 is built from 13 residues. Germline V gives CDR1 LNHDA, CDR2 SQIVND (reference sequence). The DNA for the CDR3 is TGTGCCACGCGGTGGTCGGGGGCCAACGTCCTGACTTTC. It yields the protein CATRWSGANVLTF.

The gene calls are TRBV20-1 and TRBJ2-5; 11 bases line up with TRBD2. Germline CDR1 is DFQATT and CDR2 is SNEGSKA (reference sequence). The CDR3 spans 14 residues. CDR3 protein: CSGLAGEIRETQYF. In DNA, the CDR3 is TGCAGCGGACTAGCGGGCGAGATCCGCGAGACCCAGTACTTC.